A selection of T cell receptor beta chains follows, all from one sample in a study of identical twins. TCRdb re-called the 5' RACE reads with MiXCR, one entry per CDR3 protein. The data contain roughly 250,000 distinct CDR3 sequences, 7% to 8.5% of them singletons. Separately, the same data were catalogued under a study of yellow fever vaccine responses in identical twins.

Sample: CD8+ T cells sorted from blood. These receptors all come from a woman under 30 in good health. Each CDR3 is given with its conserved first and last residue. The D gene is left open where the match is weak. Not all rows give a size; the values are once, few, many and, for expanded clones, a class.

d_call j_call v_call clone_size cdr3_nt cdr3_aa
NA TRBJ1-1 TRBV29-1 many TGCAGCGTTGAAGGACAGGCGCGTACTGAAGCTTTCTTT CSVEGQARTEAFF
NA TRBJ1-1 TRBV29-1 many TGCAGCGTTGAAGATCCTGGGGGGCCAGTGAACACTGAAGCTTTCTTT CSVEDPGGPVNTEAFF
NA TRBJ2-1 TRBV2 many TGTGCCTGGGGTTACGAGCAGTTCTTC CAWGYEQFF
NA TRBJ2-1 TRBV4-1 NA TGCGCCAGCAGCCAGGTCCTCTACAATGAGCAGTTCTTC CASSQVLYNEQFF
TRBD1 TRBJ1-2 TRBV5-1 few TGCGCCAGCAGCTTGGCCGTAGCAGGGGGTAATGGCTACACCTTC CASSLAVAGGNGYTF
NA TRBJ2-6 TRBV7-3 many TGTGCCAGCAGCTTTACCCCCGCTTCTGGGGCCAACGTCCTGACTTTC CASSFTPASGANVLTF
TRBD1 TRBJ2-3 TRBV18 many TGTGCCAGCTCACACTTGACAGGGGCTAGCACAGATACGCAGTATTTT CASSHLTGASTDTQYF
NA TRBJ2-2 TRBV5-1 NA TGCGCCAGCAGCTCAGGGACCCTGAACACCGGGGAGCTGTTTTTT CASSSGTLNTGELFF
TRBD2 TRBJ2-3 TRBV9 NA TGTGCCAGCAGCGAAACCGGGACTAGCGGGACTACACGGGATACGCAGTATTTT CASSETGTSGTTRDTQYF
TRBD2 TRBJ2-5 TRBV10-2 many TGCGCCAGCGCGGGACTAGCGGGGGCACAAGAGACCCAGTACTTC CASAGLAGAQETQYF
TRBD2 TRBJ2-2 TRBV5-1 few TGCGCCAGCAGCTTAGGACTAGCGGGAGGGCCCACCGGGGAGCTGTTTTTT CASSLGLAGGPTGELFF
NA TRBJ2-2 TRBV3-1 many TGTGCCAGCAGCCAAGTGGGGACCGGGGAGCTGTTTTTT CASSQVGTGELFF
NA TRBJ2-5 TRBV3-1 NA TGTGCCAGCAGCCAAGTCCCGGGCCACCAAGAGACCCAGTACTTC CASSQVPGHQETQYF
TRBD1 TRBJ2-5 TRBV12-3/TRBV12-4 many TGTGCCAGCAGTTCAGGGACAGGTCAAGAGACCCAGTACTTC CASSSGTGQETQYF